The present T cell receptor (beta chain) was sequenced within a study of cytomegalovirus exposure and HLA in healthy donors. Overall study results and limits: The study reported that TCR beta sequences accurately predicted HLA-A and HLA-B alleles in most subjects. Prior analysis indicated that the majority of TCR beta V segments exhibited productivity approximately 87% or approximately 30% of the time. Later on, an analysis tied 15,000 to 20,000 TCR beta sequences to HLA alleles at 0.05 false discovery rate.

About this clone: Its target is unknown.

It was with 60 Vbeta and 13 Jbeta primers that the PCR ran. Clones were sequenced by immunoSEQ multiplex PCR, and TCRdb holds only the in-frame ones, with some missing. This table holds about 140,000 clones, 65% to 80% found once. The CDR3 is 13 residues long. CDR1 is MNHEY, CDR2 SVGAGI, per germline. The V segment lost 2 bases and the J segment 10 bases; nucleotides outside the gene matches: 7. V usage is TRBV6-5 and J usage is TRBJ1-2; 7 nucleotides agree with TRBD1. This sequence originates from a woman aged 40-49 years in good health and CMV-seronegative. Specimen: PBMCs. CDR3 bases: TGTGCCAGCAGTTACGGAGCAGGGGGTGACTACACCTTC. The encoded protein is CASSYGAGGDYTF.